This TCR beta chain was observed in a study of identical twins. Template switching (which added a universal primer site) was used, and cDNA carried unique molecular identifiers. TCRdb reprocessed the 5' RACE reads via MiXCR and lists one record per CDR3 protein. The table lists about 150,000 distinct CDR3 sequences, under 4.5% of them singletons. There are many counts of this clonotype. Its antigen is currently unknown. Overall study results and limits: Reduced insertions were recorded for abundant cord blood beta clonotypes, with no such pattern in memory repertoires. Out-of-frame alpha sequences common to twins exhibited an excess of low generation probability. Weaker excess twin sharing was seen among beta out-of-frame sequences.

Source material: memory T cells sorted from blood. This TCR was sampled from a man aged 18 to 29 in good health.

CDR3 bases: TGTGCCAGCAGTTACGGCGATGGACCCCAGCATTTT. Translating gives CASSYGDGPQHF. The chain employs TRBV6-5 and TRBJ1-5; D is undetermined. Trimming stripped 2 bases from V and 10 bases from J, with 9 bases between. Germline-derived CDR1 and CDR2 are MNHEY and SVGAGI. The CDR3 has 12 residues.